The entry below describes one T cell receptor (beta chain). What it binds is unknown. CD4+ and CD8+ T cells were sorted from PBMCs stained for CD3, CD4 and CD8. These data originate in a study of CD8+ T cells in alopecia areata. Study outcomes and limitations: Tissue-resident alphabeta T cells belonging to normal skin likewise get sequenced within scalp specimens. Especially in alopecia totalis/universalis, lesional scalp showed greater clonality than normal scalp did.

RNA was extracted and reverse transcribed into cDNA as the sequencing template. The protocol was immunoSEQ multiplex PCR, while the TCRdb copy is restricted to in-frame clones and leaves out a portion. The repertoire has about 150,000 clones, about 54% of them found once; the top ten carry about 4.5%. The CDR3 loop spans 14 amino acids. The germline V gene encodes CDR1 SGDLS and CDR2 YYNGEE. V dropped 0 bases and J dropped 8 bases, with 14 bases sitting between them. The chain links TRBV9 to TRBJ1-2, with D possibly TRBD1 on 5 matching bases. The TCR comes from a human donor in good health. The material sequenced was CD4+ T cells sorted from blood. The CDR3 here is CASSVGGTNGGYTF. DNA for the CDR3: TGTGCCAGCAGCGTAGGTGGGACGAATGGAGGCTACACCTTC.